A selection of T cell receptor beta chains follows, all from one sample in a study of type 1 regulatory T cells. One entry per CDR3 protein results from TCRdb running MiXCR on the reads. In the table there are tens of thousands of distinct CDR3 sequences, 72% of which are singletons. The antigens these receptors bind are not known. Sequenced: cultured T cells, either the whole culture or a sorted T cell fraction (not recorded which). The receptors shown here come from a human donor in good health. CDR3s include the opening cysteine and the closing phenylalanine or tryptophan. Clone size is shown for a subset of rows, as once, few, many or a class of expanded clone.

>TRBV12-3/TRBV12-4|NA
CASSLGRIYGYTF
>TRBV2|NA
CASSTVLNTEAFF
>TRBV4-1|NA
CASSHWTGPSYTF
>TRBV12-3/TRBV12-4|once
CASSFGGYNTEAFF
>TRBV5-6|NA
CASSGKGQGVGELFF
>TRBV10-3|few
CATTSDPAYEQYF
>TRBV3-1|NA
CASSQDTGELFF
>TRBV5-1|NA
CASRQGTGANVLTF
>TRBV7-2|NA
CASSQERGYEQYF
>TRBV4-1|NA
CASSQDGRYQETQYF
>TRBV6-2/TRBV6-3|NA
CASRLAGTGNSPLHF
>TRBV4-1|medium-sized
CASSQGRQGSYGYTF
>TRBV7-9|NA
CASSLQRVNTGELFF
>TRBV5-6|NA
CASSAGGRDTQYF
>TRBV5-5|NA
CASSLWTVYSSGNTIYF
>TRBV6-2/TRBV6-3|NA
CASSSRGTAPAQPQHF
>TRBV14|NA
CASSQNSYGYTF
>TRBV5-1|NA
CASSLVNTEAFF
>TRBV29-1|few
CSVETLPGVGTEAFF
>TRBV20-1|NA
CSARARGGFRTDTQYF
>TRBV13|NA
CASSFGGNIQYF
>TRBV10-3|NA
CAIRQPGGNQPQHF
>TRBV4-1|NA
CASSLGGGVIQETQYF
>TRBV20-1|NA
CSAGGRGRGGYTF
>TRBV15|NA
CATSRAGFPYGYTF
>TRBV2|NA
CASSGGGLNQPQHF
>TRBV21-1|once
CASSKSCDKLRVLTEAFF
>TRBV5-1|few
CASSLIRPGLTGELFF
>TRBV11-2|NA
CASSQTGQGPEQFF
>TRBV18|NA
CASSPPTSYEQYF
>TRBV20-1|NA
CSPAASGGSGTDTQYF
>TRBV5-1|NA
CASSASTTAQETQYF
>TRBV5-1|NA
CASSLVSGTTYSPLHF
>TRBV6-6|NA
CASRKTVPDYEQYF
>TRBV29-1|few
CSGGQGGGYTF
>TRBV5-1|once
CASSSDTGELFF
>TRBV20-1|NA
CSARDSQRGAYEQFF
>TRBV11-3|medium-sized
CASSLESLAGSTGTQYF
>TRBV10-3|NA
CAIKSGGALSEAFF
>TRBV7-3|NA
CASSPKPTGGVTEAFF
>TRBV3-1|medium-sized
CASSPRQGSGWTGELFF
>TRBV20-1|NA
CSATSDRADKPQHF
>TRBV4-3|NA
CASSQDRGDTQYF
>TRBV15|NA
CATSRGRGPSYEQYF
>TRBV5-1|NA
CASSGPQGAYGYTF
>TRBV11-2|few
CASSLVDLQETQYF
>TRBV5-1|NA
CASSSTSRAHYGYTF
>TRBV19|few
CASRPLGTAKETQYF
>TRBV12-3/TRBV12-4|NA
CASSSRGLQETQYF
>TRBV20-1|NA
CSARDPQKGPYEQYF